The TCR beta chain under discussion was sequenced for a study of metastatic and nonmetastatic thyroid tumors. Study at large: The authors compared repertoires across blood and tumor or nodule tissue from malignant and benign thyroid patients. General study results and limits: Reported TCR beta diversity, measured in blood and tumor, was significantly higher for malignant thyroid tumors than for benign nodules.

At least ten counts were recorded for this clone. Antigen unknown. Original analysis: The study took CDR3 differences across clinicopathological groups and made a distant-metastasis classifier for papillary thyroid cancer from them. With MiXCR, TCRdb reprocessed the PCR reads. Clone size and V and J calls follow TCRdb, not the original study. This sample has 23,000 or so clones, with 20% to 25% found just once. No treatment of any kind had been given to any patient before thyroid surgery. Germline trimming cut 4 bases from V and 3 bases from J; bases unmatched to any gene: 5. CDR1 is SGHRS, CDR2 YFSETQ, per germline. CDR3 length: 15 amino acids.

This chain connects TRBV5-1 to TRBJ2-2; 8 bases are a match to TRBD2. This receptor was identified in a male donor with papillary thyroid cancer or a benign thyroid nodule (not recorded which). Some clones in this sample may be carry-over from other donors' samples. Sequenced: blood. CDR3 bases: TGCGCCAGCAGCCGAGCGGGAGACCACACCGGGGAGCTGTTTTTT. This translates into CASSRAGDHTGELFF.